This TCR beta chain was profiled in a study of beta chain features in type 1 diabetes. Reverse transcribing all isolated RNA meant expressed TCRB transcripts were sequenced. Sequencing used immunoSEQ multiplex PCR; TCRdb keeps in-frame clones, though not all of them. Counted here are over 500,000 clones, 15% to 18% occurring once; the ten biggest clones make up about 0.097%. Germline V lookup: CDR1 SQVTM, CDR2 ANQGSEA. V lost 2 bases to trimming and J lost 7 bases, with 12 bases between them. This CDR3 is 13 amino acids long. The receptor comes from a man younger than 35 in good health. The V gene is TRBV29-1, the J gene TRBJ2-4; D perhaps matches TRBD1 (5 bases). Sequenced material: naive CD4+ T cells from blood. This chain's CDR3 is CSVEMSRANIQYF. CDR3 DNA sequence: TGCAGCGTTGAAATGTCCAGGGCGAACATTCAGTACTTC.